This T cell receptor (beta chain) was found in a study of human T cells and chemical hapten exposure. Time point in this sample: patch test 2, 6 weeks after DPC sensitization. Treatment reported: therapeutic diphenylcyclopropenone sensitization with weekly scalp DPC. This clonotype was seen only a few times. The library tagged each cDNA molecule with unique molecular identifiers. Using its own MiXCR run on the RACE reads, TCRdb lists one record per CDR3 protein. The data show about 350,000 distinct CDR3 sequences, nearly 6.5% seen once. Specimen: whole blood, collected in connection with sensitization to the hapten diphenylcyclopropenone (DPC). The clonotype comes from a young woman with alopecia areata. Some clones in this sample may be carry-over from other donors' samples.

The CDR3 DNA reads TGCAGCGCTCGGACAGGCGAAAACACCGGGGAGCTGTTTTTT. Its protein product is CSARTGENTGELFF. The chain employs TRBV29-1 and TRBJ2-2; TRBD1 matches 7 bases. This CDR3 has 14 amino acids. The trim removed 7 bases at V and 2 bases at J, leaving 7 bases unmatched. Germline CDR1 and CDR2: SQVTM and ANQGSEA.